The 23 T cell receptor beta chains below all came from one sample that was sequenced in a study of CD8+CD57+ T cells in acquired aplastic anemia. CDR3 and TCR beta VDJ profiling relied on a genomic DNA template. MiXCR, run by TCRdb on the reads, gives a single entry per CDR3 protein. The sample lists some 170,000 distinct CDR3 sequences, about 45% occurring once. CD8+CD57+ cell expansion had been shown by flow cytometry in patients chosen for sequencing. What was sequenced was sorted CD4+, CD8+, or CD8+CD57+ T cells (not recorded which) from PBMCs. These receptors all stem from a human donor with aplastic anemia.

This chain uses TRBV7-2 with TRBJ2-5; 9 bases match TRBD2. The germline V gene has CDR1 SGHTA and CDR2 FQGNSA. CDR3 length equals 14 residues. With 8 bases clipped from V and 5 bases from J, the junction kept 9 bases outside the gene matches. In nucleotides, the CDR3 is TGTGCCAGCCGGGGGGCGGGGGGGCAGGAGACCCAGTACTTC. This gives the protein CASRGAGGQETQYF.

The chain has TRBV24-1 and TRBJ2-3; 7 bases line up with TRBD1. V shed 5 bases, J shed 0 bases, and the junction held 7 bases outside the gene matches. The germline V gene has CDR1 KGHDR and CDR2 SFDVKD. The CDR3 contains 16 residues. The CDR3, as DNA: TGTGCCACCAGTGGCTCAGGGGACAGTAGCACAGATACGCAGTATTTT. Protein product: CATSGSGDSSTDTQYF.

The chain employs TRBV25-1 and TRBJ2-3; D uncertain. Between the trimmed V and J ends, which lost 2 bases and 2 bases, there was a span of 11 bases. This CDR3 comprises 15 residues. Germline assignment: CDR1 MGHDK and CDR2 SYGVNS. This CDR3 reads CASSELVGSTDTQYF. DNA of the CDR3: TGTGCCAGCAGTGAACTCGTGGGCTCCACAGATACGCAGTATTTT.

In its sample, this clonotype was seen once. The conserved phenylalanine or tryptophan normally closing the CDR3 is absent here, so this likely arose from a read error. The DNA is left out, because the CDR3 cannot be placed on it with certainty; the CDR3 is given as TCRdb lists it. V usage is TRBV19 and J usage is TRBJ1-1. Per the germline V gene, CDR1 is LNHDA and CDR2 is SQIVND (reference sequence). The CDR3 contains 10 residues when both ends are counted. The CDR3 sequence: CASSRPNSNY.

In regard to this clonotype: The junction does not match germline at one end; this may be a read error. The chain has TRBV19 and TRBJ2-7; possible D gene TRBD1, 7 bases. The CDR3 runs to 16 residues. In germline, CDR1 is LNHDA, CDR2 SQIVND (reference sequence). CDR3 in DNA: TGTGCCAGTAGTATCCAGGGGGGTCGGTACTCCGACGAGCAGTACTTC. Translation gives CASSIQGGRYSDEQYF.

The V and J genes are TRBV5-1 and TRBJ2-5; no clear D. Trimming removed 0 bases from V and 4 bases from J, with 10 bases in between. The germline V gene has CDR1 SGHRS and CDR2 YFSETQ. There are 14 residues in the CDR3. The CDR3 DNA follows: TGCGCCAGCAGCTTGGGGGCCGCCGGAGAGACCCAGTACTTC. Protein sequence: CASSLGAAGETQYF.

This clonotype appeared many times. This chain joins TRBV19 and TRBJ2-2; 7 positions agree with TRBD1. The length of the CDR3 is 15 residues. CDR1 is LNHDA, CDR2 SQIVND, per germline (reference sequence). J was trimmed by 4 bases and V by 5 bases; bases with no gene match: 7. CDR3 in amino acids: CASSQQGRITGELFF. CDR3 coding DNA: TGTGCCAGTAGTCAACAGGGGCGCATCACCGGGGAGCTGTTTTTT.

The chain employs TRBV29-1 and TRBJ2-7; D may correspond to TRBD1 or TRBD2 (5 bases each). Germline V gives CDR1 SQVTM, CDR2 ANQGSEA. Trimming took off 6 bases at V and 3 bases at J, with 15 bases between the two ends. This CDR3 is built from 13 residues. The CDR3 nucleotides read TGCAGCGTCAACCGGGACGGCAACTACGAGCAGTACTTC. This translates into CSVNRDGNYEQYF.

The CDR3 DNA reads as TGTGCCAGCAGCTTAGTATGGGCGGGGGGCCAGTACGAGCAGTACTTC. This codes for CASSLVWAGGQYEQYF. V gene TRBV7-3 combines with J gene TRBJ2-7; TRBD2 matches at 8 bases. The CDR3 consists of 16 residues. CDR1 and CDR2 (germline): SGHTA, FQGTGA. J gave up 4 bases and V 2 bases, and 10 bases lay outside the gene matches.

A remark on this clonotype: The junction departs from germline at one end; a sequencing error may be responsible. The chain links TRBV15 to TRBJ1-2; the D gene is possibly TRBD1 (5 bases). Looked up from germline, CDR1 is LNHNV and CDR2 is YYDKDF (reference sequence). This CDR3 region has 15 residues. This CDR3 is CATSRDIGERYGYAF. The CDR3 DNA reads TGTGCCACCAGCAGAGATATAGGGGAGAGGTATGGCTACGCCTTC.

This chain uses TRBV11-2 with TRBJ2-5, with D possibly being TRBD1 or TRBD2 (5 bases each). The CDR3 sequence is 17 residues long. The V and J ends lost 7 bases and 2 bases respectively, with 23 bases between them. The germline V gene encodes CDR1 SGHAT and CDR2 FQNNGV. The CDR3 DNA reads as TGTGCCAGCACCCCGTGGGGGTCGTTAGGGGCTCAAGAGACCCAGTACTTC. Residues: CASTPWGSLGAQETQYF.

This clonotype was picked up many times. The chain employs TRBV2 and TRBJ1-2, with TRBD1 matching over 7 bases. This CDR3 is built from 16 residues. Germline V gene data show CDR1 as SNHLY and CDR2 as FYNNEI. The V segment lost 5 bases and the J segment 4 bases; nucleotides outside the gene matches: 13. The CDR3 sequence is CASSPRGQGGSYGYTF. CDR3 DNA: TGTGCCAGCAGTCCCAGAGGGCAGGGGGGAAGCTATGGCTACACCTTC.

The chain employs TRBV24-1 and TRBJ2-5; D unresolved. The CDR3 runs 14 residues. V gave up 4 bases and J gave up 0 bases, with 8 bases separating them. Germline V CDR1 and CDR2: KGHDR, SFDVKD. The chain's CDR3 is CATSETANQETQYF. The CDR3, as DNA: TGTGCCACCAGTGAAACAGCAAACCAAGAGACCCAGTACTTC.

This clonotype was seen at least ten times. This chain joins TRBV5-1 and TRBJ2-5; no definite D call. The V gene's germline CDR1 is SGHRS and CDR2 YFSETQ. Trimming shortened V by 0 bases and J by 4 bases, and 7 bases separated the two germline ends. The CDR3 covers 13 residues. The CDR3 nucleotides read TGCGCCAGCAGCTTGGCTACCGGAGAGACCCAGTACTTC. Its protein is CASSLATGETQYF.

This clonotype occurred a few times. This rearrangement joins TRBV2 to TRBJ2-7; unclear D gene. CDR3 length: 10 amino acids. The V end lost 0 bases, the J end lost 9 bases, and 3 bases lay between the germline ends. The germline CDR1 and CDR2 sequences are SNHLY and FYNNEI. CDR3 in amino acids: CASSEARQYF. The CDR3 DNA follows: TGTGCCAGCAGTGAAGCTAGGCAGTACTTC.

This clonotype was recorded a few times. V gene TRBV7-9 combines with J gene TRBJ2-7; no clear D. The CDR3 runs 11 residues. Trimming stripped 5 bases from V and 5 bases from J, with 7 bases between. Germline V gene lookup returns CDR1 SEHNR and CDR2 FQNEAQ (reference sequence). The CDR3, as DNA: TGTGCCAGCAGCCCCGCCCACGAGCAGTACTTC. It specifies CASSPAHEQYF.

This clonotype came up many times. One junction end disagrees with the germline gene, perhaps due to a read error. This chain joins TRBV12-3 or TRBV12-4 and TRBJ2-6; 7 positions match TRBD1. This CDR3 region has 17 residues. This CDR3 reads CASSTSTGLPGANVLTF. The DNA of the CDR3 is TGTGCCAGCAGCACATCGACAGGGCTCCCTGGCGCCAACGTCCTGACTTTC.

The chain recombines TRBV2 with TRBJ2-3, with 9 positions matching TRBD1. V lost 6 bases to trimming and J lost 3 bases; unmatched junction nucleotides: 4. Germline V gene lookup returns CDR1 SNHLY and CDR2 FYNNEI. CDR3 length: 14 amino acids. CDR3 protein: CASRGDRATDTQYF. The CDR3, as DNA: TGTGCCAGCAGAGGGGACAGGGCAACAGATACGCAGTATTTT.

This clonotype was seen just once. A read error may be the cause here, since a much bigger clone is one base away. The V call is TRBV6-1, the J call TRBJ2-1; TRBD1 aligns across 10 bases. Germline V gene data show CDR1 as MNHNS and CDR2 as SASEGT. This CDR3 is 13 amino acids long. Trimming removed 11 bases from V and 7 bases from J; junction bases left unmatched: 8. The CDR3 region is CAGTGTGENEQFF. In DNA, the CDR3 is TGTGCCGGCACAGGGACAGGGGAAAATGAGCAGTTCTTC.

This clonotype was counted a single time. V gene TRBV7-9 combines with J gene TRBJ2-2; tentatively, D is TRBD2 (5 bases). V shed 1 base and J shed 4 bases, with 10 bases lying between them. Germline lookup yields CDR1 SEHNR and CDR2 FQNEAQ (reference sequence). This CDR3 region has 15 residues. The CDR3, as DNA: TGTGCCAGCAGCTTAGTCCCTAGCTCCACCGGGGAGCTGTTTTTT. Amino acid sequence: CASSLVPSSTGELFF.

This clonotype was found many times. The CDR3 loop is CASSQDTQEYNEQFF. In DNA form, the CDR3 reads TGTGCCAGCAGCCAAGATACACAGGAATACAATGAGCAGTTCTTC. This chain joins TRBV4-2 and TRBJ2-1; tentative D call: TRBD1 (5 bases). This CDR3 is built from 15 residues. Germline V gene data show CDR1 as LGHNA and CDR2 as YNFKEQ. Trimming stripped 0 bases from V and 4 bases from J, with 10 bases between.

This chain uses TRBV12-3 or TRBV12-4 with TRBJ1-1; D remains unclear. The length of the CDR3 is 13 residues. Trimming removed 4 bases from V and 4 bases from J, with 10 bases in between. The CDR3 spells CASSSKRVTEAFF. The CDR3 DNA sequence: TGTGCCAGCAGTTCCAAACGGGTCACTGAAGCTTTCTTT.

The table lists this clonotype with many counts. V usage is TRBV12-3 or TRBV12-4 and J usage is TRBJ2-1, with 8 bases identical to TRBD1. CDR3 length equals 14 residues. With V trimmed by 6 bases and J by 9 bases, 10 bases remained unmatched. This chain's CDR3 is CASSKRTGLSEQFF. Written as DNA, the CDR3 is TGTGCCAGCAGCAAACGGACAGGGCTTTCTGAGCAGTTCTTC.